This T cell receptor (beta chain) appears in the sequencing data of a study of blood T cell repertoires in COVID-19. Measured with immunoSEQ multiplex PCR; TCRdb has only the in-frame clones, and not every one. The sample lists 150,000 or so clones; about nine tenths were seen once. Germline CDR1 and CDR2: MNHEY and SVGEGT. V was clipped by 3 bases and J by 14 bases; unmatched bases: 13. The CDR3 loop spans 16 amino acids. Participants, about 18 to 90 years old, spanned fewer than 25 US areas. During the 2 weeks before they entered the study, exposed participants had met someone with a PCR-confirmed or clinician-diagnosed COVID-19 case. This clone was recorded a few times.

The sequenced sample consisted of PBMCs or T cells enriched from blood (not recorded which). This rearrangement joins TRBV6-2 or TRBV6-3 to TRBJ1-6; 10 nucleotides align to TRBD1. This TCR derives from a woman in her forties who had been exposed to COVID-19. The CDR3 DNA sequence: TGTGCCAGCAGTTATTCAACCGGGACAGGGGACGTAGCCCTCCACTTT. Protein sequence: CASSYSTGTGDVALHF.